Below, 4 T cell receptor beta chains from the same sample are listed, as sequenced in a study of T cells after somatic rescue of genetic block. Measured with immunoSEQ multiplex PCR; TCRdb has only the in-frame clones, and not every one. The data hold roughly 110,000 clones, with 90% to 95% observed a single time. The sample taken for sequencing was peripheral blood mononuclear cells (PBMCs). These receptors originate from a woman under 30.

This clone has more than one count but fewer than ten. This chain joins TRBV29-1 and TRBJ2-5; no clear D gene. Germline V lookup: CDR1 SQVTM, CDR2 ANQGSEA. There are 12 residues in the CDR3. Trimming stripped 2 bases from V and 5 bases from J, with 9 bases between. The CDR3 loop reads CSVETNAETQYF. The CDR3 DNA sequence: TGCAGCGTTGAAACAAACGCGGAGACCCAGTACTTC.

CDR3 sequence reads: CASSQGLQGGYEQYF. The CDR3 DNA reads as TGCGCCAGCAGCCAAGGGCTGCAGGGAGGCTACGAGCAGTACTTC. This sequence joins TRBV4-3 and TRBJ2-7, with D perhaps matching TRBD2 (6 bases). Germline V gene data show CDR1 as LGHNA and CDR2 as YSLEER. This CDR3 region has 15 residues. Between the trimmed V and J ends, which lost 1 base and 3 bases, there was a span of 13 bases.

The chain links TRBV29-1 to TRBJ2-1; perhaps TRBD1 as D (7 bases). Germline V lookup: CDR1 SQVTM, CDR2 ANQGSEA. The V end was cut by 5 bases, the J end by 3 bases, with 14 bases between. This CDR3 has 14 amino acids. The CDR3 here is CSVRRGADYNEQFF. The CDR3 nucleotides read TGCAGCGTTCGCAGGGGGGCCGACTACAATGAGCAGTTCTTC.

Concerning this clone: The junction and the germline gene differ at one end; a read error may be behind it. The same CDR3 arises from other DNA sequences in this sample as well. The genes are TRBV11-2 and TRBJ1-1; 7 bases fit TRBD1. In germline, CDR1 is SGHAT, CDR2 FQNNGV. The CDR3 extends over 16 amino acids. In DNA form, the CDR3 reads TGTGCCAGCAGTTTACAGGGGTTTGCGGTAAACACTGAAGCCTTCTTT. Amino acid sequence: CASSLQGFAVNTEAFF.